Listed here are 25 T cell receptor beta chains from one sample, sequenced in a study of a mutant IDH1 vaccine in newly diagnosed glioma. Using immunoSEQ multiplex PCR, the repertoire was profiled, and TCRdb retains in-frame clones only, with some absent. The profile shows about 94,000 clones, 85% to 90% of them singletons. For these TCRs, the target antigens are not known. The time point denotes: week 47, end of study. All doses held 300 ug of mutant IDH1 20-mer peptide, with topical imiquimod. The sample was PBMCs, taken from a glioma patient whose treatment included an IDH1 peptide vaccine. The receptors were gathered from a woman aged 50 to 60 with glioma.

This chain joins TRBV4-1 and TRBJ2-1, with 7 positions matching TRBD2. V lost 4 bases to trimming and J lost 4 bases; unmatched junction nucleotides: 10. This CDR3 is 16 amino acids long. In germline, CDR1 is MGHRA, CDR2 YSYEKL. In DNA, the CDR3 is TGCGCCAGCAGCCGGACGGGTCCCGGGGGGTACAATGAGCAGTTCTTC. It yields the protein CASSRTGPGGYNEQFF.

This clone appeared a few times. V gene TRBV28 combines with J gene TRBJ1-5; no clear D. The germline gives CDR1 MDHEN, CDR2 SYDVKM. Trimming cost V 5 bases and J 3 bases, with 11 bases left between them. The CDR3 loop spans 14 amino acids. CDR3 protein: CASSPLTNNQPQHF. The CDR3 DNA sequence: TGTGCCAGCAGTCCGCTCACCAACAATCAGCCCCAGCATTTT.

This clone was counted a single time. This rearrangement joins TRBV18 to TRBJ2-1; tentatively, D is TRBD2 (6 bases). V lost 3 bases to trimming and J lost 1 base, with 19 bases between them. This CDR3 has 18 amino acids. In germline, CDR1 is KGHSH, CDR2 LQKENI. The CDR3 loop is CASSPRSRASESYNEQFF. For the CDR3, the DNA is TGTGCCAGCTCACCCCGTTCCCGGGCTAGCGAGTCCTACAATGAGCAGTTCTTC. Looking up the rest from reference TRBV18 and TRBJ2-1 gives the full variable domain: NAGVMQNPRHLVRRRGQEARLRCSPMKGHSHVYWYRQLPEEGLKFMVYLQKENIIDESGMPKERFSAEFPKEGPSILRIQQVVRGDSAAYFCASSPRSRASESYNEQFFGPGTRLTVL.

V is TRBV30 and J is TRBJ1-5; weak D call: TRBD1 (5 bases). Trimming cost V 2 bases and J 1 base, with 12 bases left between them. This CDR3 has 15 residues. Germline V gene sequence: CDR1 GTSNPN, CDR2 SVGIG (reference sequence). CDR3 sequence: CAWSFQGGSNQPQHF. CDR3 in DNA: TGTGCCTGGAGTTTCCAGGGAGGGAGCAATCAGCCCCAGCATTTT.

The chain uses TRBV6-1 and TRBJ2-7, with D perhaps TRBD1 (6 bases). In germline, CDR1 is MNHNS, CDR2 SASEGT. This CDR3 region has 13 residues. V shed 10 bases and J shed 3 bases, with 16 bases lying between them. The CDR3 spells CATLSGVIYEQYF. Here the CDR3 DNA reads TGTGCCACCCTATCAGGGGTCATCTACGAGCAGTACTTC.

The rearrangement uses TRBV28 and TRBJ2-3; 10 nucleotides line up with TRBD1. V gave up 6 bases and J gave up 4 bases; unmatched junction bases: 13. Germline values: CDR1 MDHEN, CDR2 SYDVKM. The length of the CDR3 is 17 residues. The chain's CDR3 is CASSHSLTGTGADTQYF. The CDR3, as DNA: TGTGCCAGCAGCCATTCACTAACCGGGACAGGGGCAGATACGCAGTATTTT.

The rearrangement joins TRBV7-8 to TRBJ2-2; 10 bases map to TRBD1. The trim removed 5 bases at V and 5 bases at J, leaving 5 bases unmatched. Per germline, CDR1 SGHVS and CDR2 FQNEAQ. CDR3 size: 15 residues. The CDR3 sequence is CASSPRQGATGELFF. The CDR3 coding sequence is TGTGCCAGCAGCCCGAGACAGGGGGCGACCGGGGAGCTGTTTTTT.

The chain recombines TRBV14 with TRBJ1-1; D is undetermined. Trimming removed 2 bases at V and 5 bases at J, with 9 bases between. The CDR3 has 13 residues. Germline CDR1 and CDR2: SGHDN and FVKESK. The CDR3 nucleotides read TGTGCCAGCAGCCAAACCCGAGATACTGAAGCTTTCTTT. The encoded protein is CASSQTRDTEAFF.

The chain uses TRBV7-9 and TRBJ2-1; a weak D match, TRBD1 (5 bases). Deletions cut 1 base from V and 10 bases from J, with 11 bases between. CDR3 size: 13 residues. The germline gives CDR1 SEHNR, CDR2 FQNEAQ (reference sequence). CDR3 DNA: TGTGCCAGCAGCTTAGACCGCACAGGAGAGCAGTTCTTC. It encodes CASSLDRTGEQFF. Filled out from reference TRBV7-9 and TRBJ2-1, the complete variable domain reads DTGVSQNPRHKITKRGQNVTFRCDPISEHNRLYWYRQTLGQGPEFLTYFQNEAQLEKSRLLSDRFSAERPKGSFSTLEIQRTEQGDSAMYLCASSLDRTGEQFFGPGTRLTVL.

This clone is a singleton in its sample. The chain links TRBV6-5 to TRBJ2-7; 8 nucleotides match TRBD1. CDR1 is MNHEY and CDR2 is SVGAGI in the germline V gene. V shed 5 bases, J shed 9 bases, and the junction held 12 bases outside the gene matches. This CDR3 region has 14 residues. The CDR3 DNA is TGTGCCAGCAGTCGACAGGGGTTGTCCGAGTGGCAGTACTTC. Translation: CASSRQGLSEWQYF.

This rearrangement joins TRBV25-1 to TRBJ2-5; 9 bases are shared with TRBD1. The V gene's germline CDR1 is MGHDK and CDR2 SYGVNS. V shed 3 bases, J shed 5 bases, and the junction held 7 bases outside the gene matches. This CDR3 contains 15 residues. The CDR3 reads CASSDDRGSGETQYF. The CDR3 region has the DNA TGTGCCAGCAGTGACGACAGGGGGTCAGGGGAGACCCAGTACTTC.

V is TRBV28 and J is TRBJ1-2, with 8 bases that match TRBD1. CDR1 is MDHEN and CDR2 is SYDVKM in the germline V gene. The CDR3 sequence is 15 residues long. Germline trimming cut 0 bases from V and 2 bases from J; bases unmatched to any gene: 2. CDR3: CASSLWAGGNYGYTF. The CDR3 DNA is TGTGCCAGCAGTTTATGGGCAGGGGGCAACTATGGCTACACCTTC.

The count of this clone is one. The chain joins TRBV28 to TRBJ2-5; TRBD1 might be the D (5 bases). CDR3 length: 15 amino acids. V lost 5 bases and J 4 bases, leaving 17 bases between the germline ends. CDR1 MDHEN and CDR2 SYDVKM come from the germline V gene. CDR3 sequence (DNA): TGTGCCAGCAGTCCCACCTGGGCAGACAGAGAGACCCAGTACTTC. Translating gives CASSPTWADRETQYF. Based on the CDR3 plus reference TRBV28 and TRBJ2-5, the full variable domain is DVKVTQSSRYLVKRTGEKVFLECVQDMDHENMFWYRQDPGLGLRLIYFSYDVKMKEKGDIPEGYSVSREKKERFSLILESASTNQTSMYLCASSPTWADRETQYFGPGTRLLVL.

This chain connects TRBV7-9 to TRBJ1-2; D is undetermined. The CDR3 loop spans 15 amino acids. Germline CDR1 SEHNR, CDR2 FQNEAQ (reference sequence). V shed 4 bases and J shed 3 bases, with 15 bases lying between them. The CDR3 protein is CASSWTGERHYGYTF. The CDR3 nucleotides read TGTGCCAGCAGCTGGACGGGAGAGAGGCACTATGGCTACACCTTC. Looking up the rest from reference TRBV7-9 and TRBJ1-2 gives the full variable domain: DTGVSQNPRHKITKRGQNVTFRCDPISEHNRLYWYRQTLGQGPEFLTYFQNEAQLEKSRLLSDRFSAERPKGSFSTLEIQRTEQGDSAMYLCASSWTGERHYGYTFGSGTRLTVV.

The chain combines TRBV6-5 with TRBJ1-3, with a weak D call TRBD1 (5 bases). V was trimmed by 4 bases and J by 0 bases, leaving 10 bases between them. The CDR3 length is 15 residues. The germline V gene has CDR1 MNHEY and CDR2 SVGAGI. The CDR3 protein is CASSLQVTSGNTIYF. In nucleotides, the CDR3 is TGTGCCAGCAGTTTACAGGTTACCTCTGGAAACACCATATATTTT.

The V and J genes are TRBV13 and TRBJ1-5; tentative D call: TRBD1 (5 bases). Trimming pared 4 bases from V and 4 bases from J, leaving 11 bases between. The CDR3 is made up of 14 amino acids. Germline CDR1 PRHDT, CDR2 FYEKMQ (reference sequence). CDR3 in amino acids: CASSSGTTNQPQHF. The CDR3 DNA sequence: TGTGCCAGCAGCTCTGGGACCACGAATCAGCCCCAGCATTTT.

This sequence joins TRBV28 and TRBJ2-7; TRBD1 or TRBD2 may be the D gene (5 bases each). The germline gives CDR1 MDHEN, CDR2 SYDVKM. This CDR3 is 14 amino acids long. V gave up 8 bases and J gave up 0 bases, with 14 bases separating them. CDR3: CASLGVLSSYEQYF. The CDR3 DNA reads TGTGCCAGCTTGGGGGTCCTGAGCTCCTACGAGCAGTACTTC.

The chain links TRBV10-2 to TRBJ1-3; D is possibly TRBD1 (5 bases). The CDR3 runs 14 residues. Trimming took 5 bases from V and 3 from J, leaving 11 bases between them. CDR1 is WSHSY, CDR2 SAAADI, per germline. The CDR3 loop is CASSRGMDGNTIYF. CDR3 bases: TGCGCCAGCAGTCGGGGGATGGATGGAAACACCATATATTTT.

The J gene is TRBJ2-7, the V gene TRBV13, with a possible D match to TRBD2 (6 bases). The CDR3 length is 15 residues. The germline V gene encodes CDR1 PRHDT and CDR2 FYEKMQ (reference sequence). The germline V and J ends were trimmed by 4 bases and 0 bases, with 13 bases remaining between them. The CDR3 here is CASSWRGQSSYEQYF. The CDR3 nucleotides are TGTGCCAGCAGCTGGAGGGGTCAGAGCTCCTACGAGCAGTACTTC.

J is TRBJ2-7 and V is TRBV5-4; 9 bases match TRBD2. Germline trimming cut 5 bases from V and 1 base from J; bases unmatched to any gene: 7. Germline lookup yields CDR1 SGHNT and CDR2 YYREEE (reference sequence). The CDR3 is 15 amino acids. The CDR3 nucleotides read TGTGCCAGCAGACACGCTAGCGGGAAATCCTACGAGCAGTACTTC. It yields the protein CASRHASGKSYEQYF.

This clone showed up just once. The chain has TRBV19 and TRBJ1-6; D gene unclear. The germline V gene encodes CDR1 LNHDA and CDR2 SQIVND (reference sequence). The ends were cut back, 1 base at V and 7 bases at J, with 5 bases in the middle. There are 13 residues in the CDR3. Here the CDR3 reads CASSIGPNSPLHF. As DNA, the CDR3 is TGTGCCAGTAGTATAGGGCCCAATTCACCCCTCCACTTT.

The chain employs TRBV5-1 and TRBJ1-1; 9 nucleotides line up with TRBD1. Looked up from germline, CDR1 is SGHRS and CDR2 is YFSETQ. This CDR3 has 14 residues. Unmatched junction bases numbered 3, after V lost 5 bases and J lost 1 base. DNA for the CDR3: TGCGCCAGCAGTCCGGGACAGGGGAACACTGAAGCTTTCTTT. It codes for CASSPGQGNTEAFF.

This clone appeared a single time. The V and J genes are TRBV4-1 and TRBJ1-4, with D perhaps matching TRBD1 (5 bases). Germline CDR1 reads MGHRA; CDR2 reads YSYEKL. The CDR3 consists of 16 residues. Trimming pared 3 bases from V and 7 bases from J, leaving 18 bases between. The CDR3 DNA reads TGCGCCAGCAGCCAGCCGACCGGGACGTATCGTGAAAAACTGTTTTTT. Residues: CASSQPTGTYREKLFF.

The V gene is TRBV11-2, the J gene TRBJ2-5, with 12 bases lining up with TRBD2. Germline values: CDR1 SGHAT, CDR2 FQNNGV. CDR3 length: 16 amino acids. Losses at the gene ends were 5 bases for V and 2 bases for J; bases not matched to a gene: 6. The CDR3 nucleotides read TGTGCCAGCAGCCGTGGACTAGCGGGGTCACAAGAGACCCAGTACTTC. As protein: CASSRGLAGSQETQYF.

The V gene is TRBV7-8, the J gene TRBJ1-3; D gene unclear. The CDR3 totals 15 residues. Per germline, CDR1 SGHVS and CDR2 FQNEAQ. V was clipped by 4 bases and J by 1 base, with 11 bases between them. The CDR3 sequence is CASSSAVISGNTIYF. For the CDR3, the DNA is TGTGCCAGCAGCTCAGCGGTGATTTCTGGAAACACCATATATTTT.